This TCR beta chain was observed in a study of blood T cell repertoires in COVID-19. Trimming shortened V by 4 bases and J by 3 bases, and 15 bases separated the two germline ends. The germline CDR1 and CDR2 sequences are SNHLY and FYNNEI. This CDR3 contains 16 residues. As processed by the authors: From reference gene primer amplification, estimates of nucleated cell counts were derived. Clones were sequenced by immunoSEQ multiplex PCR, and TCRdb holds only the in-frame ones, with some missing. V and J calls and clone size are copied from that table; D and trimming were computed from the DNA. Here the sample spans about 77,000 clones, more than 70% being singletons.

The specimen was peripheral blood. The V gene is TRBV2, the J gene TRBJ1-4; the D gene is possibly TRBD1 (6 bases). The receptor comes from a woman over 75 with acute or convalescent COVID-19. The CDR3, as DNA: TGTGCCAGCAGTGGAGGCGGGGGCAGTTCTAATGAAAAACTGTTTTTT. Protein sequence: CASSGGGGSSNEKLFF.